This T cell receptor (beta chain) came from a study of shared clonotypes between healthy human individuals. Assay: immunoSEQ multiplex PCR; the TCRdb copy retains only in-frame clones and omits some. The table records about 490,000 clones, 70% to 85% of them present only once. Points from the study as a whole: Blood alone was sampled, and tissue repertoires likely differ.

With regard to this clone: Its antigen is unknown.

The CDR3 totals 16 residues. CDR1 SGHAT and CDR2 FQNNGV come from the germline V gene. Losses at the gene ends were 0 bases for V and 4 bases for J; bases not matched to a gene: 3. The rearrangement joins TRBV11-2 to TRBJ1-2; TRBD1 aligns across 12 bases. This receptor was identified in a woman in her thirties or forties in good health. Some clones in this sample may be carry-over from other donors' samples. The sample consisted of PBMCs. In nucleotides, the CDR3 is TGTGCCAGCAGCTTAGACCGGGACAGGGGGCCCTATGGCTACACCTTC. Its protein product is CASSLDRDRGPYGYTF.